These 20 T cell receptor beta chains originate from one sample sequenced in a study of blood T cell repertoires in COVID-19. Only in-frame clones appear in the TCRdb table, and some are missing; sequencing was by immunoSEQ multiplex PCR. The data hold around 170,000 clones, with around 84% observed a single time. The sample taken for sequencing was peripheral blood. These receptor sequences come from a man in his fifties with active or convalescent COVID-19.

As regards this clone: A read error may produce the germline difference seen at one junction end. CDR3 DNA sequence: TGTGCCAGCAGCCTCGCGGGGGGGCATCTCCTTTTT. Amino acid sequence: CASSLAGGHLLF. The V call is TRBV3-1 (or the pseudogene TRBV3-2), the J call TRBJ1-5, with D tentatively TRBD1 (6 bases). The germline V gene encodes CDR1 LGHDT and CDR2 YNNKEL (reference sequence). The CDR3 loop spans 12 amino acids.

This clone has more than one count but fewer than ten. This chain joins TRBV5-4 and TRBJ1-2; 7 bases agree with TRBD1. Losses at the gene ends were 4 bases for V and 4 bases for J; bases not matched to a gene: 4. The germline V gene has CDR1 SGHNT and CDR2 YYREEE (reference sequence). This CDR3 is built from 13 residues. Here the CDR3 DNA reads TGTGCCAGCAGCCTTAGGACAGGCTATGGCTACACCTTC. Its protein is CASSLRTGYGYTF.

The chain uses TRBV24-1 and TRBJ1-6; 12 nucleotides agree with TRBD1. The ends lost 4 bases at V and 6 bases at J; junction bases unmatched: 6. CDR1 and CDR2 (germline): KGHDR, SFDVKD. This CDR3 contains 17 residues. CDR3 amino acids: CATSETGTGGVNSPLHF. In nucleotides, the CDR3 is TGTGCCACCAGTGAAACCGGGACAGGGGGCGTTAATTCACCCCTCCACTTT.

The gene calls are TRBV19 and TRBJ2-3; weak D call: TRBD2 (5 bases). The CDR3 is 13 residues long. Germline CDR1 and CDR2: LNHDA and SQIVND (reference sequence). V gave up 3 bases and J gave up 1 base, with 5 bases separating them. CDR3 nucleotide sequence: TGTGCCAGTAGTATTAGCGGCACAGATACGCAGTATTTT. Translating it yields CASSISGTDTQYF.

The chain couples TRBV5-1 to TRBJ2-5, with 9 bases matching TRBD1. This CDR3 is built from 14 residues. Germline V gives CDR1 SGHRS, CDR2 YFSETQ. After removal of 0 bases from V and 7 bases from J, the junction contained 4 bases not matched to a gene. CDR3 in amino acids: CASSLGTGEGTQYF. The CDR3 nucleotides read TGCGCCAGCAGCTTGGGGACAGGGGAAGGGACCCAGTACTTC.

The gene calls are TRBV5-1 and TRBJ1-3; the D is unclear. The germline V and J ends were trimmed by 2 bases and 0 bases, with 6 bases remaining between them. The CDR3 has 14 residues. Germline V gene sequence: CDR1 SGHRS, CDR2 YFSETQ. DNA for the CDR3: TGCGCCAGCAGCTTTGGCAGCTCTGGAAACACCATATATTTT. As protein: CASSFGSSGNTIYF.

This rearrangement joins TRBV11-3 to TRBJ1-3; TRBD1 matches at 10 bases. J was trimmed by 0 bases and V by 5 bases; bases with no gene match: 7. CDR3 length equals 17 residues. CDR1 is SGHNT, CDR2 YENEEA, per germline. CDR3 region: CASSTGQGVFSGNTIYF. The CDR3 bases are TGTGCCAGCAGCACTGGACAGGGGGTTTTCTCTGGAAACACCATATATTTT.

J is TRBJ1-1 and V is TRBV18; weak D call: TRBD1 (5 bases). CDR1 and CDR2 (germline): KGHSH, LQKENI. V lost 1 base, J lost 1 base, and 10 bases lay in between. The CDR3 sequence is 15 residues long. In nucleotides, the CDR3 is TGTGCCAGCTCACCACTACAGGTAACGAACACTGAAGCTTTCTTT. Its protein product is CASSPLQVTNTEAFF. The variable domain in full, completed from reference TRBV18 and TRBJ1-1, reads NAGVMQNPRHLVRRRGQEARLRCSPMKGHSHVYWYRQLPEEGLKFMVYLQKENIIDESGMPKERFSAEFPKEGPSILRIQQVVRGDSAAYFCASSPLQVTNTEAFFGQGTRLTVV.

This chain uses TRBV10-3 with TRBJ1-1; weak D call: TRBD1 (5 bases). V was shortened by 3 bases and J by 1 base, with 15 bases between the two germline ends. Germline V gene sequence: CDR1 ENHRY, CDR2 SYGVKD. The CDR3 length is 16 residues. CDR3 in amino acids: CAISDSARAGNTEAFF. CDR3 sequence (DNA): TGTGCCATCAGTGATTCGGCCAGGGCAGGGAACACTGAAGCTTTCTTT.

This rearrangement joins TRBV25-1 to TRBJ2-1, with D possibly being TRBD2 (6 bases). Trimming left V 4 bases short and J 7 bases short, with 17 bases between. The CDR3 covers 15 residues. In germline, CDR1 is MGHDK, CDR2 SYGVNS. In DNA, the CDR3 is TGTGCCAGCAGTGCCCGCGGCCGGGAGAGGAATGAGCAGTTCTTC. This sequence encodes CASSARGRERNEQFF.

The chain couples TRBV5-1 to TRBJ2-1, with D possibly matching TRBD1 (5 bases). In germline, CDR1 is SGHRS, CDR2 YFSETQ. CDR3 size: 14 residues. The V end was cut by 2 bases, the J end by 8 bases, with 14 bases between. The DNA for the CDR3 is TGCGCCAGCAGCTTCGGCAGGGTTGAAGATGAGCAGTTCTTC. This translates into CASSFGRVEDEQFF.

A word on this clone: The sample holds other DNA sequences that translate to the same CDR3. The rearrangement links TRBV5-1 to TRBJ2-1; D uncertain. The germline V gene encodes CDR1 SGHRS and CDR2 YFSETQ. This CDR3 comprises 15 residues. Trimming stripped 0 bases from V and 0 bases from J, with 7 bases between. DNA of the CDR3: TGCGCCAGCAGCTTGGTGTCTAGCTCCTACAATGAGCAGTTCTTC. Translated, it gives CASSLVSSSYNEQFF.

The genes are TRBV3-1 (or the pseudogene TRBV3-2) and TRBJ1-1; D uncertain. This CDR3 has 14 residues. Germline V CDR1 and CDR2: LGHDT, YNNKEL (reference sequence). Deletions cut 3 bases from V and 6 bases from J, with 14 bases between. CDR3 DNA: TGTGCCAGCAGCCAGATGGTCGGTGTAGCTGAAGCTTTCTTT. Translation gives CASSQMVGVAEAFF.

This chain joins TRBV7-2 and TRBJ1-2, with a possible D match to TRBD1 (6 bases). The germline V gene encodes CDR1 SGHTA and CDR2 FQGNSA. The CDR3 covers 14 residues. Trimming took 5 bases from V and 4 from J, leaving 14 bases between them. CDR3 in amino acids: CASSQNRQVYGYTF. In DNA, the CDR3 is TGTGCCAGCAGCCAGAACCGACAGGTCTATGGCTACACCTTC.

This chain connects TRBV4-1 to TRBJ1-1; 8 bases fit TRBD1. This CDR3 contains 14 residues. With 3 bases clipped from V and 5 bases from J, the junction kept 5 bases outside the gene matches. The germline CDR1 and CDR2 sequences are MGHRA and YSYEKL. The CDR3 region has the DNA TGCGCCAGCAGCCAGAGGACAGGGAAGACTGAAGCTTTCTTT. It codes for CASSQRTGKTEAFF.

This sequence joins TRBV7-2 and TRBJ1-5, with unresolved D. The V end was cut by 5 bases, the J end by 6 bases, with 11 bases between. Germline V gene lookup returns CDR1 SGHTA and CDR2 FQGNSA. The CDR3 covers 13 residues. CDR3 DNA: TGTGCCAGCAGCGCTCGGGTTCGTCAGCCCCAGCATTTT. Translated, it gives CASSARVRQPQHF.

This sequence joins TRBV11-3 and TRBJ1-1, with 8 bases lining up with TRBD1. CDR3 length equals 14 residues. Unmatched junction bases numbered 4, after V lost 2 bases and J lost 5 bases. CDR1 is SGHNT, CDR2 YENEEA, per germline. CDR3 loop: CASSLTGGSTEAFF. CDR3 DNA: TGTGCCAGCAGCTTAACAGGGGGTAGTACTGAAGCTTTCTTT.

The chain combines TRBV7-8 with TRBJ2-7, with D perhaps matching TRBD1 (6 bases). This CDR3 has 15 amino acids. Between the trimmed V and J ends, which lost 1 base and 2 bases, there was a span of 12 bases. Germline V gene lookup returns CDR1 SGHVS and CDR2 FQNEAQ. CDR3: CASSLEGHLPYEQYF. As DNA, the CDR3 is TGTGCCAGCAGCTTAGAGGGACACTTACCCTACGAGCAGTACTTC.

The chain recombines TRBV7-2 with TRBJ1-6; tentative D call: TRBD1 (5 bases). Trimming shortened V by 5 bases and J by 7 bases, and 12 bases separated the two germline ends. This CDR3 is built from 14 residues. The V gene's germline CDR1 is SGHTA and CDR2 FQGNSA. For the CDR3, the DNA is TGTGCCAGCAGCCAAAGACGACAGAATTCACCCCTCCACTTT. Its protein is CASSQRRQNSPLHF.

This sequence joins TRBV28 and TRBJ1-1; maybe TRBD1 (6 bases). Trimming stripped 1 base from V and 1 base from J, with 10 bases between. The length of the CDR3 is 15 residues. Germline-derived CDR1 and CDR2 are MDHEN and SYDVKM. The CDR3 DNA reads TGTGCCAGCAGTTTATACAGGGTTGGGAACACTGAAGCTTTCTTT. Protein sequence: CASSLYRVGNTEAFF.